This TCR beta chain was profiled in a study of blood T cell repertoires in COVID-19. Whole-study context: Collection of acute and convalescent COVID-19 samples took place in the United States, Italy and Spain.

This table comes from immunoSEQ multiplex PCR, and its TCRdb copy is limited to in-frame clones, with some not included. The table lists 45,000 to 50,000 clones, over 70% of them singletons. This CDR3 is 16 amino acids long. Germline V gene sequence: CDR1 ENHRY, CDR2 SYGVKD. The V and J ends lost 3 bases and 6 bases, in that order; junction bases with no gene match: 13. Material for sequencing was peripheral blood. The chain carries TRBV10-3 and TRBJ1-1; 7 bases line up with TRBD1. This sequence originates from a man aged 45 to 65 with acute or convalescent COVID-19. The CDR3 loop reads CAISDTLTGQRPEAFF. The CDR3 DNA reads as TGTGCCATCAGTGACACCCTAACGGGACAGAGACCTGAAGCTTTCTTT.